Listed below are T cell receptor beta chains from one sample, sequenced in a study of T cell repertoires in cytomegalovirus infection. Using its own MiXCR run on the reads, TCRdb lists one record per CDR3 protein. Of about 310,000 distinct CDR3 sequences listed, 17% are singletons. The sample consisted of PBMCs. The receptors originated from a human donor in good health (CMV status not recorded). Some clones in this sample may be carry-over from other donors' samples. Both conserved end residues are trimmed from each CDR3.

TRBV29-1 | SVEERGAVLDTQY
TRBV28 | ASSSTKGGGVHEQF
TRBV6-1 | ASSADRIEQF
TRBV12-3/TRBV12-4 | ASSLPQFDTQY
TRBV12-3/TRBV12-4 | ASSYRPGEQF
TRBV28 | ASSPPGRAYT
TRBV20-1 | SAYRRSQETQY
TRBV29-1 | SAPYEQY
TRBV6-5 | ASSFGRAVNTEAF
TRBV5-4 | ASSLGRGGLMTEAF
TRBV20-1 | SAAHRVTNEKLF
TRBV10-3 | AISGGTGKGYT
TRBV6-1 | ASSDPHTGRETQY
TRBV29-1 | SVERSPTGELF
TRBV6-1 | ASSQDITYEQY
TRBV7-2 | ASSADSSGGYEQF
TRBV29-1 | SVVVSGAYNEQF
TRBV20-1 | SANSGGTYNEQF